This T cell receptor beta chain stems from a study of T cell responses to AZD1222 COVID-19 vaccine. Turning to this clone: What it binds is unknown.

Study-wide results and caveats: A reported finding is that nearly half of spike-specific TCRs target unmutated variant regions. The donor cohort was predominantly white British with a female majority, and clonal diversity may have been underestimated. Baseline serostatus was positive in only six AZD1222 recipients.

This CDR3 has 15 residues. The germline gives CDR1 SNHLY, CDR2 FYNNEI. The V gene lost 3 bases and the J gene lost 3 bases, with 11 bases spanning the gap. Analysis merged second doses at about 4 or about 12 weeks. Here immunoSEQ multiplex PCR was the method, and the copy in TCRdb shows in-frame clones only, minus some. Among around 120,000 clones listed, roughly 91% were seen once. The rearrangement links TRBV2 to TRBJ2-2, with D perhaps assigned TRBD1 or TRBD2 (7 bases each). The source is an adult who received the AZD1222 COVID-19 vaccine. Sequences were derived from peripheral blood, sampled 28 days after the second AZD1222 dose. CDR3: CASSESGGDTGELFF. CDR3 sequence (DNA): TGTGCCAGCAGTGAGTCAGGGGGGGACACCGGGGAGCTGTTTTTT.